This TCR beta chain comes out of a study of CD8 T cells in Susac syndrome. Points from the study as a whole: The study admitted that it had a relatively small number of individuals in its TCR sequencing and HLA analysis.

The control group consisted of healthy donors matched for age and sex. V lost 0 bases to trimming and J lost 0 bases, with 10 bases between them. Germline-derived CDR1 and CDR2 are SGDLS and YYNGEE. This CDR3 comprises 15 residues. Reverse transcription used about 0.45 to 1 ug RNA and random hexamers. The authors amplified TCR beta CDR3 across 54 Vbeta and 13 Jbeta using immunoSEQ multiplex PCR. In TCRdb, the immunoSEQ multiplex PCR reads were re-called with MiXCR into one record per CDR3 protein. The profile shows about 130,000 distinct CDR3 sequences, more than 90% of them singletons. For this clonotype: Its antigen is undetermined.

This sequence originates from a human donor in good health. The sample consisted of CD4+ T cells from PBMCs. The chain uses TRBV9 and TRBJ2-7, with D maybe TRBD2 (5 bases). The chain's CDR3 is CASSVGSASSYEQYF. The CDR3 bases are TGTGCCAGCAGCGTAGGTAGCGCGAGCTCCTACGAGCAGTACTTC.